This T cell receptor beta chain is drawn from a study of T cells in localized non-small cell lung cancer. Findings and caveats of the study: Higher blood T cell density tracked longer overall survival. Exceeding tumor, uninvolved adjacent lung had the highest T cell clonality.

Clones were read by immunoSEQ multiplex PCR, and TCRdb kept only the in-frame ones, dropping some. The sample has around 41,000 clones; around nine tenths are singletons. The CDR3 sequence is 15 residues long. V lost 3 bases and J lost 2, with 14 bases in between. Per germline, CDR1 GTSNPN and CDR2 SVGIG (reference sequence). Worth noting for this clone: Antigen unknown.

The genes are TRBV30 and TRBJ1-5, with a weak D call TRBD1 (5 bases). This clonotype was obtained from a female donor older than 55 with stage I squamous cell lung carcinoma. Sequenced here: peripheral blood, sampled before any cancer treatment. CDR3 residues: CAWRSREGGNQPQHF. CDR3 coding DNA: TGTGCCTGGAGGTCCAGGGAGGGCGGCAATCAGCCCCAGCATTTT.